The T cell receptor (beta chain) described here comes from a study of blood T cell repertoires in COVID-19. Sequenced by immunoSEQ multiplex PCR; TCRdb stores in-frame clones only, minus some. The table lists about 72,000 clones, about 91% of them singletons. This CDR3 comprises 16 residues. V was clipped by 6 bases and J by 0 bases; unmatched bases: 6. Per germline, CDR1 MDHEN and CDR2 SYDVKM. This receptor was obtained from a woman between 55 and 75 years old with active COVID-19. This rearrangement joins TRBV28 to TRBJ2-1; 9 bases are a match to TRBD2. Sequencing was done on a sample of peripheral blood. CDR3 sequence (DNA): TGTGCCAGCAGACCTCCGGGACTAGCCTCCTACAATGAGCAGTTCTTC. Translating it yields CASRPPGLASYNEQFF.